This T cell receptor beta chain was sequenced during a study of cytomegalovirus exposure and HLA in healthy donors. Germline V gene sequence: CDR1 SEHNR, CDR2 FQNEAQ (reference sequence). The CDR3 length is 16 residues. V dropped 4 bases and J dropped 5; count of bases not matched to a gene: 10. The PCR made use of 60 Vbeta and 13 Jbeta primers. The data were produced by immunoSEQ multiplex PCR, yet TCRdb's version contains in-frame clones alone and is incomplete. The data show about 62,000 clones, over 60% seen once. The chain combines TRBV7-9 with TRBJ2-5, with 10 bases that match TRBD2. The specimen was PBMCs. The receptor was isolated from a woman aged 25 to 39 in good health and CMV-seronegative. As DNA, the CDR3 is TGTGCCAGCAGCTACCCCACTAGCGGGAATCAGGAGACCCAGTACTTC. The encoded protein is CASSYPTSGNQETQYF.